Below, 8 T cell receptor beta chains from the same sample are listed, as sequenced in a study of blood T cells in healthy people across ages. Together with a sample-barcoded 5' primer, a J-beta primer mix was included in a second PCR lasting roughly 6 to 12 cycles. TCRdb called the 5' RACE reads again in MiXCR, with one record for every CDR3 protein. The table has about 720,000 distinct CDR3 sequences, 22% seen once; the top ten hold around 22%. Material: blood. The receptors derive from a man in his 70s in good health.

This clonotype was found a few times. Here the CDR3 reads CASSFATGATEAFF. The CDR3 DNA sequence: TGTGCCAGCAGTTTCGCGACCGGGGCGACTGAAGCTTTCTTT. The gene calls are TRBV28 and TRBJ1-1; tentatively, D is TRBD1 (5 bases). Trimming shortened V by 3 bases and J by 5 bases, and 13 bases separated the two germline ends. The germline CDR1 and CDR2 sequences are MDHEN and SYDVKM. The CDR3 has 14 residues.

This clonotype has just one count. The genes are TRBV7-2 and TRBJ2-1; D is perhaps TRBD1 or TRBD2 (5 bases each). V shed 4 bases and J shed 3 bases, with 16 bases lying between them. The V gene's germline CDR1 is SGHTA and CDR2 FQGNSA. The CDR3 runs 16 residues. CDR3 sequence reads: CASSSTQGPFYNEQFF. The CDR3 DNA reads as TGTGCCAGCAGCTCCACCCAGGGACCCTTCTACAATGAGCAGTTCTTC.

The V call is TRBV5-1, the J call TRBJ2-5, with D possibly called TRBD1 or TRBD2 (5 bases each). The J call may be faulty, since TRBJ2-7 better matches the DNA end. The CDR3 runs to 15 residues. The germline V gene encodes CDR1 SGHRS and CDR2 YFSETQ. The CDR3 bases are TGCGCCAGCAGCCCCTCGGCCGGGGCCCCCTACGAGCAGTACTTC. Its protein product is CASSPSAGAPYEQYF.

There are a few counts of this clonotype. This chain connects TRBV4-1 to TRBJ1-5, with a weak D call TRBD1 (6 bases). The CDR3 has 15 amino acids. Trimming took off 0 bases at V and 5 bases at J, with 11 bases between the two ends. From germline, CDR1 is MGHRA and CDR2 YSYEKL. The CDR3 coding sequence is TGCGCCAGCAGCCAAGACTGGGGGGGCGATCAGCCCCAGCATTTT. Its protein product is CASSQDWGGDQPQHF.

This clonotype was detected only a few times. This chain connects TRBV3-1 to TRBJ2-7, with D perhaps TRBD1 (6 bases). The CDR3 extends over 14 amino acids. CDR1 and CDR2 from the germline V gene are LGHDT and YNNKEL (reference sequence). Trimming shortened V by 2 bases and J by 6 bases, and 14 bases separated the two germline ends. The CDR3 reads CASSQNPNRVEQYF. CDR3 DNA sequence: TGTGCCAGCAGCCAAAACCCCAACAGGGTCGAGCAGTACTTC.

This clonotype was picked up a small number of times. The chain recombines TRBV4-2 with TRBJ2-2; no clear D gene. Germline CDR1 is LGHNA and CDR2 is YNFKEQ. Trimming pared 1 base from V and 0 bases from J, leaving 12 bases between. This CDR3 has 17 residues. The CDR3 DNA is TGTGCCAGCAGCCAAGGTATGAGACGCGCGAACACCGGGGAGCTGTTTTTT. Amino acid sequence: CASSQGMRRANTGELFF.

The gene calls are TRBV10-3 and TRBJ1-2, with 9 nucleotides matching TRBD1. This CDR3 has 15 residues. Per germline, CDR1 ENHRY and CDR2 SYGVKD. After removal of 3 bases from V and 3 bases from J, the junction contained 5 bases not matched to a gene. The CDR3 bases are TGTGCCATCAGTGACCTACAGGGGGCCGACTATGGCTACACCTTC. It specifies CAISDLQGADYGYTF.

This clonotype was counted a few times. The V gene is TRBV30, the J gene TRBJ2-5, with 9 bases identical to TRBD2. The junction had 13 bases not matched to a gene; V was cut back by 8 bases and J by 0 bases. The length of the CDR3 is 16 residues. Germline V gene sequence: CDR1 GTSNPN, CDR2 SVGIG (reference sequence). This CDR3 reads CAQGAASGEYQETQYF. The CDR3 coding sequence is TGTGCCCAAGGGGCGGCTAGCGGGGAGTACCAAGAGACCCAGTACTTC.